This T cell receptor (beta chain) originates from a study of T cells expressing NK-cell markers. Whole-study context: Sorted CD3+CD56-NKG2C+, CD3+CD56+NKG2C- and CD3+CD56+NKG2C+ T cells were the source of the TCR beta repertoires.

This CDR3 is built from 12 residues. Looked up from germline, CDR1 is LNHDA and CDR2 is SQIVND (reference sequence). Study conclusions and caveats: There remained a lack of clarity about HCMV specificity of expanded NKG2C+ T cell clones. The contribution of dominant NKG2C+ clonotypes to CD8+ T cells in five to seven donors was roughly 1.0-7.0%. Where several donors were concerned, these clonotypes also led the CD3+CD56-NKG2C+ fraction.

With regard to this clonotype: Its matching antigen is unknown.

Reanalyzing the 5' RACE reads, TCRdb keeps one entry per CDR3 protein, without DNA. This sample contains about 140,000 distinct CDR3 sequences. The rearrangement links TRBV19 to TRBJ1-3. The origin of this receptor is a young man in good health. The sample taken for sequencing was blood T cells: a sorted CD56 or NKG2C T cell subset, CD4+ or CD8+ T cells, or bulk PBMC T cells (not recorded which). This CDR3 is CASTAEGNTIYF.